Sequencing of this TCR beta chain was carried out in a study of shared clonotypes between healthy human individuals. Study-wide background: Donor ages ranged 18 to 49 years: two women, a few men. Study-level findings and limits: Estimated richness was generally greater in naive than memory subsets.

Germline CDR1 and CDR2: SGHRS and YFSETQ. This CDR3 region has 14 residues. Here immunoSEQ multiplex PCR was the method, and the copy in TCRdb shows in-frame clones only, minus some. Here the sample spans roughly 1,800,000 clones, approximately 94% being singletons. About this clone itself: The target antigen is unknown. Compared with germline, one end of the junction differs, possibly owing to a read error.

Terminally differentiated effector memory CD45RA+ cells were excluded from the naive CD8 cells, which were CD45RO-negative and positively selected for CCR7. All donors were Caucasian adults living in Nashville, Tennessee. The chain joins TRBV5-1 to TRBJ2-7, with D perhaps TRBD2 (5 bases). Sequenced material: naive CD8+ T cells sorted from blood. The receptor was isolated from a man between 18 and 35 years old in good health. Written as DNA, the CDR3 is TGTGCCAGCAGCTTGGTAATAGCGACCAACGAGCAGTACTTC. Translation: CASSLVIATNEQYF.